This T cell receptor (beta chain) was captured in a study of control samples from healthy donors and cancer patients. The J segment lost 6 bases and the V segment lost 5 bases, leaving 7 bases of the junction unmatched. The CDR3 runs 16 residues. Germline CDR1 is MDHEN and CDR2 is SYDVKM. Using immunoSEQ multiplex PCR, the repertoire was profiled, and TCRdb retains in-frame clones only, with some absent. This sample has approximately 170,000 clones, with around 92% found just once. The V and J genes are TRBV28 and TRBJ2-2, with 12 nucleotides matching TRBD1. Sequencing was performed on blood. The receptor was derived from a woman under 40 in good health. The CDR3 bases are TGTGCCAGCAGTCCCCGGGACAGGGGGCGCTCCGGGGAGCTGTTTTTT. Protein: CASSPRDRGRSGELFF.